Following are 16 T cell receptor beta chains from one sample sequenced in a study of T cells in women clearing cervical HPV infection (dated by TCRdb to 2017 to 2018). Receptor amplification or capture employed the immunoSEQ multiplex PCR assay. The table comes from immuneACCESS by way of TCRdb, which keeps in-frame sequences with V and J called. Part of the clones is missing from these tables; in studies checked, under half for an unresolved V gene and the rest for unknown reasons. The sample table on file contains under 45,000 clones. In total, the top ten clones hold 7% to 9.5% of the sample. Sequencing used blood buffy coat. These receptors were taken from a woman between 18 and 75 years old with a cervical HPV16 infection that either progressed to CIN3+ or cleared (not recorded which).

About this clone: The read ends 3 residues before the CDR3 terminus; that terminus is restored from the germline J gene. The chain is built from TRBV5-6 and TRBJ1-6; tentatively, D is TRBD1 (5 bases). The V end lost 2 bases, the J end lost 4 bases, and 10 bases lay between the germline ends. This CDR3 has 15 residues. Germline V gene data show CDR1 as SGHDT and CDR2 as YYEEEE. The CDR3 region is CASSFARTYNSPLHF. The DNA read from the CDR3 is TGTGCCAGCAGCTTTGCTAGGACATATAATTCACCC. The full variable domain, in which reference TRBV5-6 and TRBJ1-6 provide the parts outside the CDR3, is DAGVTQSPTHLIKTRGQQVTLRCSPKSGHDTVSWYQQALGQGPQFIFQYYEEEERQRGNFPDRFSGHQFPNYSSELNVNALLLGDSALYLCASSFARTYNSPLHFGNGTRLTVT.

About this clone itself: The read halts 3 residues ahead of the CDR3 end, with the missing end drawn from the germline J gene. The V gene is TRBV7-9, the J gene TRBJ2-1; D remains unclear. V lost 4 bases and J lost 4, with 11 bases in between. The CDR3 covers 14 residues. Germline V gene sequence: CDR1 SEHNR, CDR2 FQNEAQ (reference sequence). The covered CDR3 bases are TGTGCCAGCAGCTCCGGTAGGCGGTACAATGAG. Amino acid sequence: CASSSGRRYNE. The full CDR3 protein reads CASSSGRRYNEQFF.

A word on this clone: The CDR3 end falls 3 residues outside the read, so it is completed with the germline J gene. The chain joins TRBV19 to TRBJ1-5; 9 positions agree with TRBD1. The CDR3 length is 16 residues. Trimming cost V 3 bases and J 1 base; bases outside gene matches: 4. Germline CDR1 and CDR2: LNHDA and SQIVND (reference sequence). The sequenced part of the CDR3 DNA is TGTGCCAGTAGTATGACACAGGGGGCGAGCAATCAGCCC. Protein product: CASSMTQGASNQP. Given in full, the CDR3 is CASSMTQGASNQPQHF.

Regarding this clone: The CDR3 end is not reached by the read, which stops 3 residues before it; the germline J gene fills it in. The genes are TRBV28 and TRBJ1-3; D unclear. V was trimmed by 5 bases and J by 0 bases, leaving 8 bases between them. Germline lookup yields CDR1 MDHEN and CDR2 SYDVKM. The CDR3 runs 14 residues. The covered CDR3 bases are TGTGCCAGCAGTATTAGTTTCTCTGGAAACACC. The encoded protein is CASSISFSGNT. The full CDR3 protein is CASSISFSGNTIYF.

Concerning this clone: The missing CDR3 end, 3 residues past where the read stops, is filled in from the germline J gene. This chain links TRBV28 with TRBJ1-2, with a weak D call TRBD1 (6 bases). CDR1 MDHEN and CDR2 SYDVKM come from the germline V gene. The V gene lost 5 bases and the J gene lost 6 bases, with 10 bases spanning the gap. The CDR3 extends over 12 amino acids. CDR3 region: CASSPQGNGYTF. The CDR3 DNA, read in part, is TGTGCCAGCAGTCCCCAGGGGAATGGC.

Concerning this clone: Read coverage stops 3 residues before the CDR3 terminus; the germline J gene supplies the remainder. The chain is built from TRBV10-3 and TRBJ2-5; 10 nucleotides align to TRBD2. From germline, CDR1 is ENHRY and CDR2 SYGVKD. Trimming cost V 3 bases and J 5 bases; bases outside gene matches: 9. This CDR3 comprises 16 residues. CDR3 residues: CAISETSGRALETQYF. The sequenced part of the CDR3 DNA is TGTGCCATCAGTGAAACCAGCGGGAGGGCCCTTGAGACC.

As regards this clone: The read terminates 3 residues ahead of where the CDR3 ends, so the germline J gene completes it. The chain joins TRBV20-1 to TRBJ2-5; 7 nucleotides line up with TRBD1. CDR1 is DFQATT, CDR2 SNEGSKA, per germline (reference sequence). The CDR3 spans 13 residues. V was clipped by 4 bases and J by 1 base; unmatched bases: 3. CDR3 region: CSATTGVQETQYF. Partial CDR3 DNA: TGCAGTGCTACCACAGGGGTCCAAGAGACC.

A word on this clone: Read sequence stops 3 residues before the CDR3 end, and the germline J gene provides the missing end. This chain links TRBV20-1 with TRBJ1-2; unclear D gene. There are 14 residues in the CDR3. Germline V CDR1 and CDR2: DFQATT, SNEGSKA (reference sequence). V lost 0 bases to trimming and J lost 6 bases, with 14 bases between them. The sequenced CDR3 bases are TGCAGTGCTAGAGATCGGTCCCTAGGTGATGGC. The encoded protein is CSARDRSLGDG. In full, the CDR3 reads CSARDRSLGDGYTF.

For this clone: The missing CDR3 end, 3 residues past where the read stops, is filled in from the germline J gene. The gene calls are TRBV10-3 and TRBJ2-7; 7 bases agree with TRBD1. This CDR3 has 17 amino acids. Unmatched junction bases numbered 17, after V lost 8 bases and J lost 1 base. Germline V gives CDR1 ENHRY, CDR2 SYGVKD. The CDR3 DNA, read in part, is TGTGCCATCGGCGGGCAGGGGGAAACAGTCGGGTCCTACGAG. It yields the protein CAIGGQGETVGSYE. The entire CDR3 protein is CAIGGQGETVGSYEQYF.

Of note for this clone: With the read ending 3 residues before the CDR3 end, the germline J gene is used to fill in that end. At the DNA level, this CDR3 is encoded by other sequences in the same sample as well. The chain carries TRBV7-3 and TRBJ1-1; D uncertain. Trimming cost V 4 bases and J 1 base, with 7 bases left between them. This CDR3 contains 13 residues. Looked up from germline, CDR1 is SGHTA and CDR2 is FQGTGA. Incomplete CDR3 DNA: TGTGCCAGCAGCTCCCAGAAGAACACTGAA. Its translation: CASSSQKNTE. The entire CDR3 protein is CASSSQKNTEAFF.

As regards this clone: The read finishes 3 residues shy of the CDR3 end, and the germline J gene is used to complete it. This chain joins TRBV30 and TRBJ1-1; TRBD1 is a possible D gene (6 bases). V lost 0 bases and J 3 bases, leaving 8 bases between the germline ends. CDR1 and CDR2 (germline): GTSNPN, SVGIG (reference sequence). The length of the CDR3 is 13 residues. CDR3 region: CAWSVGGHTEAFF. The part of the CDR3 DNA that was read is TGTGCCTGGAGTGTGGGGGGGCACACTGAA.

Regarding this clone: The sequenced fragment ends 3 residues before the CDR3 boundary, so the rest is inferred from the germline J gene. The V and J genes are TRBV5-6 and TRBJ2-7; 8 positions agree with TRBD1. This CDR3 comprises 14 residues. Germline assignment: CDR1 SGHDT and CDR2 YYEEEE. V lost 2 bases to trimming and J lost 2 bases; unmatched junction nucleotides: 3. CDR3 amino acids: CASSFGDRPYEQYF. The DNA read from the CDR3 is TGTGCCAGCAGCTTTGGGGACAGGCCCTACGAG.

Incomplete CDR3 DNA: TGCGCCAGCAGGGGGGACAGGGTGATGAACACTGAA. This encodes CASRGDRVMNTE. The entire CDR3 sequence reads CASRGDRVMNTEAFF. The V and J genes are TRBV10-2 and TRBJ1-1; 9 nucleotides line up with TRBD1. From the germline J gene comes the end of the CDR3, since the read stops 3 residues before it. CDR1 and CDR2 (germline): WSHSY, SAAADI. Losses at the gene ends were 6 bases for V and 0 bases for J; bases not matched to a gene: 5. The CDR3 contains 15 residues.

Points on this clone: From the germline J gene comes the end of the CDR3, since the read stops 3 residues before it. This sequence joins TRBV9 and TRBJ2-7; 7 bases agree with TRBD1. After removal of 3 bases from V and 2 bases from J, the junction contained 5 bases not matched to a gene. There are 14 residues in the CDR3. The germline CDR1 and CDR2 sequences are SGDLS and YYNGEE. The CDR3 loop is CASSGGQSAYEQYF. The sequenced part of the CDR3 DNA is TGTGCCAGCAGCGGGGGACAGAGCGCCTACGAG. The whole variable domain, filled in from reference TRBV9 and TRBJ2-7, reads DSGVTQTPKHLITATGQRVTLRCSPRSGDLSVYWYQQSLDQGLQFLIQYYNGEERAKGNILERFSAQQFPDLHSELNLSSLELGDSALYFCASSGGQSAYEQYFGPGTRLTVT.

Of note for this clone: The sequence runs out 3 residues before the end of the CDR3; the remainder is reconstructed from the germline J gene. The chain has TRBV29-1 and TRBJ2-5; 8 nucleotides agree with TRBD2. From germline, CDR1 is SQVTM and CDR2 ANQGSEA. The CDR3 runs to 18 residues. Unmatched junction bases numbered 12, after V lost 0 bases and J lost 0 bases. The sequenced CDR3 bases are TGCAGCGTTGAAGATCGGTCGGGCGGGAGGCCCTACCAAGAGACC. Residues: CSVEDRSGGRPYQET. The CDR3 in full is CSVEDRSGGRPYQETQYF.

About this clone itself: From the germline J gene comes the end of the CDR3, since the read stops 3 residues before it. The V call is TRBV5-1, the J call TRBJ2-2; D may be TRBD1 (5 bases). V lost 0 bases, J lost 7 bases, and 7 bases lay in between. CDR3 length equals 13 residues. Germline V gene lookup returns CDR1 SGHRS and CDR2 YFSETQ. This CDR3 reads CASSLEGIGELFF. The covered CDR3 bases are TGCGCCAGCAGCTTGGAGGGGATCGGGGAG. Full variable domain (missing parts from reference TRBV5-1 and TRBJ2-2): KAGVTQTPRYLIKTRGQQVTLSCSPISGHRSVSWYQQTPGQGLQFLFEYFSETQRNKGNFPGRFSGRQFSNSRSEMNVSTLELGDSALYLCASSLEGIGELFFGEGSRLTVL.